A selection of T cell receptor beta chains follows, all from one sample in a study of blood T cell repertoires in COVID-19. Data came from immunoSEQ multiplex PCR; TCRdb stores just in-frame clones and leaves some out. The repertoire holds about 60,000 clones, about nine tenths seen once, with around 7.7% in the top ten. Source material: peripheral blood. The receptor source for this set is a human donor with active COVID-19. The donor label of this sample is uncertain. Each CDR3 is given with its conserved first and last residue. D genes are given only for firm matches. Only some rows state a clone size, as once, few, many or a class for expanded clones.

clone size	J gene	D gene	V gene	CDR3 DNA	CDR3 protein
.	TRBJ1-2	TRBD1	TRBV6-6	TGTGCCAGCAGCCCGAAGGGGGCTTTAAATGGCTACACCTTC	CASSPKGALNGYTF
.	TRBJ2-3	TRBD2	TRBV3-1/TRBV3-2	TGTGCCAGCAGCCGAGGGGGACTAGCGGGAGTTGATACGCAGTATTTT	CASSRGGLAGVDTQYF
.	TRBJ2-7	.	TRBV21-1	TGTGCCAGCCTTAAGGTCCGGGAGAACTACGAGCAGTACTTC	CASLKVRENYEQYF
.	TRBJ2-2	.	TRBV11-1	TGTGCCAGCGAGGACAGATACACCGGGGAGCTGTTTTTT	CASEDRYTGELFF
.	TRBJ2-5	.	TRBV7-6	TGTGCCAGCAGCTTAGGTTCGAGAGAGACCCAGTACTTC	CASSLGSRETQYF
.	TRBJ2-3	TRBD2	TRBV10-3	TGTGCCATCAGGTCCGGGACTAGCGGGAGAACAGATACGCAGTATTTT	CAIRSGTSGRTDTQYF
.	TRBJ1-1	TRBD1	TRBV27	TGTGCCAGCAGGACGACAGGGGGCAACACTGAAGCTTTCTTT	CASRTTGGNTEAFF
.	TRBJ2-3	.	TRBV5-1	TGCGCCAGCAGCCTCTCCCAGGGAGGAGTAGATACGCAGTATTTT	CASSLSQGGVDTQYF
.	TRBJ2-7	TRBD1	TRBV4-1	TGCGCCAGCAGCCAAAGACAGGGGGTGTACGAGCAGTACTTC	CASSQRQGVYEQYF
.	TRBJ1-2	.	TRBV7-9	TGTGCCAGCAGCTTAAGCGGGGAAGGCTACACCTTC	CASSLSGEGYTF
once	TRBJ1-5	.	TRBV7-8	TGTGCCAGCAGCGACACCCGCAATCAGCCCCAGCATTTT	CASSDTRNQPQHF
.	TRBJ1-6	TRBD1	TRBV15	TGTGCCACCAGCAGAGATCAGGGGGGATCACCCCTCCACTTT	CATSRDQGGSPLHF
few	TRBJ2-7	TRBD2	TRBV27	TGTGCCAGCTCCACGGGAGGGCCTTCTTACGAGCAGTACTTC	CASSTGGPSYEQYF
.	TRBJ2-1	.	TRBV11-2	TGTGCCAGCAGCTCCCTAAGGACTACCAATGAGCAGTTCTTC	CASSSLRTTNEQFF
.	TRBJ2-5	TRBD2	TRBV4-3	TGCGCCAGCAGCCAGACATGGGTAGCGGGGCCCGAGACCCAGTACTTC	CASSQTWVAGPETQYF
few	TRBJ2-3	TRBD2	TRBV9	TGTGCCAGCAGCGTCACTAGCGGGGCCGTAAGCACAGATACGCAGTATTTT	CASSVTSGAVSTDTQYF
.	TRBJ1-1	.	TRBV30	TGTGCCTGGACCGTGGGGAGGAACACTGAAGCTTTCTTT	CAWTVGRNTEAFF
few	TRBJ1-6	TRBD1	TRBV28	TGTGCCAGCAGTCGTCCGGGACAGAGGGGTTCACCCCTCCACTTT	CASSRPGQRGSPLHF
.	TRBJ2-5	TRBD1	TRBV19	TGTGCCAGTAGTACCTACACAGGGGCGGAGACCCAGTACTTC	CASSTYTGAETQYF
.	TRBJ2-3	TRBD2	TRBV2	TGTGCCAGCAGTGAAGCTGGTGGGGGAGGGGATACGCAGTATTTT	CASSEAGGGGDTQYF
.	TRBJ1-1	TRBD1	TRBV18	TGTGCCAGCTCACTTCGACAGGGGGGGAACACTGAAGCTTTCTTT	CASSLRQGGNTEAFF
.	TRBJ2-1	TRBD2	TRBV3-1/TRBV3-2	TGTGCCAGCAGCCAAGAACAGCGGGGGGTCCCCTACAATGAGCAGTTCTTC	CASSQEQRGVPYNEQFF